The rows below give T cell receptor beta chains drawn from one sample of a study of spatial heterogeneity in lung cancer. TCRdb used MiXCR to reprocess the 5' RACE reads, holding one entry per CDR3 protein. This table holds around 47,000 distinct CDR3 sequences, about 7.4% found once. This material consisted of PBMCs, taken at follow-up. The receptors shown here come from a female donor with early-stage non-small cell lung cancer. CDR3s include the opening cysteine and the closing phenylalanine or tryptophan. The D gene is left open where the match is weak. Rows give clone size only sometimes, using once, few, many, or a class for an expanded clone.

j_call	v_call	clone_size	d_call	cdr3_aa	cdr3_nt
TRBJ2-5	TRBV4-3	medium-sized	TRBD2	CASSQRLAGDDSYQETQYF	TGCGCCAGCAGCCAACGACTAGCGGGGGATGATTCGTACCAAGAGACCCAGTACTTC
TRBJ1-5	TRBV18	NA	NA	CASSPTDNQPQHF	TGTGCCAGCTCACCTACGGACAATCAGCCCCAGCATTTT
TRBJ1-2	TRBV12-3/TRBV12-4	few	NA	CASSLSGGFGYGYTF	TGTGCCAGCAGTTTAAGCGGGGGATTTGGCTATGGCTACACCTTC
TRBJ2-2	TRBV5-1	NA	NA	CASSTGEGTGELFF	TGCGCCAGCAGTACAGGGGAGGGGACCGGGGAGCTGTTTTTT
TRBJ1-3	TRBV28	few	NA	CASREQGLGGNTIYF	TGTGCCAGCAGAGAACAGGGTTTGGGTGGAAACACCATATATTTT
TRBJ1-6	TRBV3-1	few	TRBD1	CASSQVWTGDSPLHF	TGTGCCAGCAGCCAAGTTTGGACAGGGGATTCACCCCTCCACTTT
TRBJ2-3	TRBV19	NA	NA	CATLGQSSDRYF	TGTGCCACCCTGGGCCAGAGTTCGGATCGGTATTTT
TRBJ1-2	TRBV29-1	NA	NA	CSVLGVLNYGYTF	TGCAGCGTTTTAGGAGTACTTAACTATGGCTACACCTTC
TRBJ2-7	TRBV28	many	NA	CASSSGTTYEQYF	TGTGCCAGCAGTTCCGGGACAACCTACGAGCAGTACTTC
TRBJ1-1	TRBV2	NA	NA	CASSERGRPATEAFF	TGTGCCAGCAGTGAAAGGGGGAGGCCCGCCACTGAAGCTTTCTTT
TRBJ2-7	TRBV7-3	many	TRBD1	CASSQSPGQGASYQYF	TGTGCCAGCAGCCAATCACCGGGACAGGGGGCATCGTACCAGTACTTC
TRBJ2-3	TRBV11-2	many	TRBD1	CASSVFRDRAADTQYF	TGTGCCAGCAGCGTATTCCGGGACAGGGCGGCAGATACGCAGTATTTT
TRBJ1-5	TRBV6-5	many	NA	CASSPATFEYSNQPQHF	TGTGCCAGCAGTCCCGCTACGTTTGAGTATAGCAATCAGCCCCAGCATTTT
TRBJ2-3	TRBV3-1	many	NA	CASSQGSADTQYF	TGTGCCAGCAGCCAGGGTTCGGCAGATACGCAGTATTTT
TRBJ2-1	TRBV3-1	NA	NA	CASSQGWGADEQFF	TGTGCCAGCAGCCAGGGATGGGGGGCAGATGAGCAGTTCTTC
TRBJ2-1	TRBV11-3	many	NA	CASSLDGGANEQFF	TGTGCCAGCAGCTTAGACGGTGGGGCTAATGAGCAGTTCTTC
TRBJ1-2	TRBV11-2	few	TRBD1	CASSSGQGYGYTF	TGTGCCAGCAGCTCCGGACAGGGCTATGGCTACACCTTC
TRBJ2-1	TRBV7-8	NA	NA	CASSPPPVYNEQFF	TGTGCCAGCAGCCCTCCCCCAGTTTACAATGAGCAGTTCTTC
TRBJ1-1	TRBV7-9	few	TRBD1	CASSSYRGVFEAFF	TGTGCCAGCAGCTCCTACAGGGGGGTTTTTGAAGCTTTCTTT
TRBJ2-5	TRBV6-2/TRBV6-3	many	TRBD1	CASSYRQGGETQYF	TGTGCCAGCAGTTACAGACAGGGGGGAGAGACCCAGTACTTC
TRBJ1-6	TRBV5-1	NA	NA	CASSLVDSRNSPLHF	TGCGCCAGCAGCTTGGTAGACAGCCGAAATTCACCCCTCCACTTT
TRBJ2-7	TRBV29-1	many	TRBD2	CSRPSAGAYEQYF	TGCAGTCGTCCGTCAGCGGGGGCCTACGAGCAGTACTTC
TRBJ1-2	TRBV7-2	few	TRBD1	CASSLAPQGANYGYTF	TGTGCCAGCAGCTTAGCTCCACAGGGGGCTAACTATGGCTACACCTTC
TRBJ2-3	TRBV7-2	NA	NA	CASSFGARTDTQYF	TGTGCCAGCAGCTTCGGAGCTCGCACAGATACGCAGTATTTT
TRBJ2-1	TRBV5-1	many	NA	CASSLGYEQFF	TGCGCCAGCAGCTTGGGGTATGAGCAGTTCTTC
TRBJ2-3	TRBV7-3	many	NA	CASSFGSTDTQYF	TGTGCCAGCAGCTTCGGTAGCACAGATACGCAGTATTTT
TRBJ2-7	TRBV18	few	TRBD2	CASSPPAGSSYEQYF	TGTGCCAGCTCACCACCAGCGGGGAGTTCCTACGAGCAGTACTTC